This record looks at one TCR beta chain sequence and its context. Its specific antigen is unknown. Per-base qualities were not stored, and no clone one base away is much larger. TCRbeta CDR3 regions were amplified from genomic DNA by means of the immunoSEQ Assay, a bias-controlled multiplex PCR. The authors processed their data as follows. The number of nucleated cells in each sample was estimated from the amplification of reference gene primers within the assay. To quantify the absolute abundance of each unique TCRbeta CDR3 rearrangement, sequence reads were collapsed and filtered. For each sample, productive Simpson clonality was calculated by taking the square root of Simpson's diversity index across productive rearrangements. The source is immuneACCESS, and TCRdb retained only in-frame sequences with V and J called. Part of the clones is not carried over; for the studies checked, unresolved V genes explain less than half of this, and the remainder is unexplained. D and trimming were read from the DNA, whereas the V and J calls and clone size are those reported in that table. This sample has about 94,000 clones in its table, and about four fifths of those were observed once. Of the sample, roughly 6.2% is held by the ten largest clones.

The collaborating institutions used their own protocols to collect whole blood in K2EDTA tubes. Collaborator samples were shipped for TCRbeta analysis as frozen whole blood, isolated PBMCs, or DNA extracted from either sample type. This entry belongs to a study of blood T cell repertoires in COVID-19 (TCRdb year 2020). Turning to the overall study: Collaborator samples came from the United States, Italy and Spain and covered acute and convalescent phases of COVID-19. The prospective study material was composed of cDNA or gDNA derived from T cells, B-cell-depleted T cells, or PBMCs. Deeply sampled blood TCRbeta repertoires from subjects exposed to, actively infected with, or recovered from COVID-19 were included in the dataset. The repertoires were released in a freely available public database meant as a resource for research on the immune response to SARS-CoV-2. Samples were obtained from the ongoing ImmuneRACE study (first 160 participants) and from roughly 1,300 subjects provided by 6 global collaborators. A de-identified subject ID, COVID-19 status, age in years and sex were almost always included in the sample metadata. Where available, HLA class I and class II types were obtained from metadata supplied by the sample provider rather than from assay-based typing. Study-wide conclusions, independent of this receptor: The amount of clinical and demographic metadata varied by source and participant and was provided uncurated.

The CDR3 starts with the cysteine, ends with the phenylalanine, and has 13 residues. Just the 39-base CDR3 DNA is kept, in frame starting at base 1. Trimmed from V: 8 bases; trimmed from J: 4 bases; junction bases lacking a gene match: 4. The CDR1 and CDR2 encoded by the germline V gene (reference sequence) are MNHNY and SVGAGI. The origin of this receptor is a man in his 60s with acute or convalescent COVID-19. The rearranged chain carries TRBV6-6 and TRBJ1-4, with 7 bases aligning to TRBD1. Sequences were obtained from peripheral blood. The DNA sequence reads TGTGCCAGCCTAGGGGGCCTTAATGAAAAACTGTTTTTT. It is translated as CASLGGLNEKLFF.